This T cell receptor (beta chain) came from a study of T cell repertoires in cytomegalovirus infection. On the study more broadly: An indication of both CMV infection and matching HLA type came from public TCR beta signatures.

J lost 4 bases, V lost 5 bases, and 4 bases had no gene match. CDR1 and CDR2 from the germline V gene are SGHTA and FQGNSA. CDR3 length: 15 amino acids. Study-level results: Identification of carriers of CMV plus the relevant HLA was performed using cumulative public TCR beta family frequency. The ex vivo response showed dominance by HLA-C-restricted CMV-specific TCR beta clonotypes.

This clonotype has ten or more counts. The antigen remains unidentified. TCRdb redid the calling of the reads with MiXCR, one entry per CDR3 protein. The table shows roughly 100,000 distinct CDR3 sequences, with 16% occurring only once. The receptor comes from a human donor in good health (CMV status not recorded). Some clones in this sample may be carry-over from other donors' samples. The sequenced material came from PBMCs. The chain uses TRBV7-2 and TRBJ2-3, with 12 bases that match TRBD2. The CDR3 reads CASSVGLAGPDTQYF. The CDR3 nucleotides read TGTGCCAGCAGCGTGGGACTAGCGGGCCCAGATACGCAGTATTTT.